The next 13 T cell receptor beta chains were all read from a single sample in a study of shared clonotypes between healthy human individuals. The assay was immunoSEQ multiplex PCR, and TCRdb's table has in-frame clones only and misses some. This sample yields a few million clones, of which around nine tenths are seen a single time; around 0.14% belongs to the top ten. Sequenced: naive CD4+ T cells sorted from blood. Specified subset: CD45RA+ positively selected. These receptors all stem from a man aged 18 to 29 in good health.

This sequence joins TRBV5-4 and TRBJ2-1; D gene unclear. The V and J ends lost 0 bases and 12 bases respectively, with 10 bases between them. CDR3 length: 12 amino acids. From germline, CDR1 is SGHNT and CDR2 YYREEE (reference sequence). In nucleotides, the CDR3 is TGTGCCAGCAGCTTGGGTCCGACGGTGCAGTTCTTC. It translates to CASSLGPTVQFF.

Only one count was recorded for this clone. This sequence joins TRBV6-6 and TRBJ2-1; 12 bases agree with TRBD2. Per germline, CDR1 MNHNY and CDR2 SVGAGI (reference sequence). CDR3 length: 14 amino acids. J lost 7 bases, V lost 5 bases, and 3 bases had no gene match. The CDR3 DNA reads TGTGCCAGCAGTGGGGGACTAGCGGGTAATGAGCAGTTCTTC. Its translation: CASSGGLAGNEQFF.

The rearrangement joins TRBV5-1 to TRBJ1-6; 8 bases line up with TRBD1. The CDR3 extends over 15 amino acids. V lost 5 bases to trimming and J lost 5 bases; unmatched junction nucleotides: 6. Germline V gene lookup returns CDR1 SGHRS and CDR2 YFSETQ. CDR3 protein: CASSFNRGNNSPLHF. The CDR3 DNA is TGCGCCAGCAGTTTCAACAGGGGGAATAATTCACCCCTCCACTTT.

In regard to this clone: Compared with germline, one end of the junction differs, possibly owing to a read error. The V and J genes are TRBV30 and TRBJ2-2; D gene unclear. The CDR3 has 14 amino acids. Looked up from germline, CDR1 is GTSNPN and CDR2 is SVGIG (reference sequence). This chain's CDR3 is CAWSVTLNTRELFF. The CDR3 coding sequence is TGTGCCTGGAGTGTCACACTTAACACCAGGGAGCTGTTTTTT.

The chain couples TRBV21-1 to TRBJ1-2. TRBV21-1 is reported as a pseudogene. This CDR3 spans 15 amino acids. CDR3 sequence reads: CASSNQPGANYGYTF. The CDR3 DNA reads TGTGCCAGCAGCAATCAGCCGGGGGCTAACTATGGCTACACCTTC.

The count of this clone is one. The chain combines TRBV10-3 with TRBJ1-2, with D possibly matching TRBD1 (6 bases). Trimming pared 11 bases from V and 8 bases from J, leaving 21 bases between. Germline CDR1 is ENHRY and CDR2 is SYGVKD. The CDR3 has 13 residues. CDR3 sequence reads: CAAHKQGSDGYTF. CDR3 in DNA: TGTGCCGCGCATAAACAGGGTTCTGACGGCTACACCTTC.

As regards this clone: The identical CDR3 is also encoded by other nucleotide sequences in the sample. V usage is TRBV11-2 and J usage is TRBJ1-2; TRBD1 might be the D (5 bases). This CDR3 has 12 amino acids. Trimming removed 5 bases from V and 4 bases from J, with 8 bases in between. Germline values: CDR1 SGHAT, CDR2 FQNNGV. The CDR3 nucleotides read TGTGCCAGCAGCCCCGACAGCTATGGCTACACCTTC. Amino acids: CASSPDSYGYTF.

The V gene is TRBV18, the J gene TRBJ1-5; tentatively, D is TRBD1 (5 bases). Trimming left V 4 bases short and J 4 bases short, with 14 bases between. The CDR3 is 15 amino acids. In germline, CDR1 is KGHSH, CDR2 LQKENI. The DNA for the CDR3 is TGTGCCAGCTCACACACCGGGACGGAAAATCAGCCCCAGCATTTT. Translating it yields CASSHTGTENQPQHF. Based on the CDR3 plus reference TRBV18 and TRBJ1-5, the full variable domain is NAGVMQNPRHLVRRRGQEARLRCSPMKGHSHVYWYRQLPEEGLKFMVYLQKENIIDESGMPKERFSAEFPKEGPSILRIQQVVRGDSAAYFCASSHTGTENQPQHFGDGTRLSIL.

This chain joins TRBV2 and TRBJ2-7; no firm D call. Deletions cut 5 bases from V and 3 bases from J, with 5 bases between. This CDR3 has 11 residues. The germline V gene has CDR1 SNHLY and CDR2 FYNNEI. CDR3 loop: CASSWGYEQYF. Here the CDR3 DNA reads TGTGCCAGCAGTTGGGGCTACGAGCAGTACTTC.

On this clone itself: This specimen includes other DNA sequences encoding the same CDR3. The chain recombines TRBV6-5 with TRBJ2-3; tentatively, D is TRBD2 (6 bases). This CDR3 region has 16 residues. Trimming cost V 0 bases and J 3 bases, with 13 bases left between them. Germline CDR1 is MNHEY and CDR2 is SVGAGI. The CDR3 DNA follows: TGTGCCAGCAGTTACTCGTCGGGAGTCGGTACAGATACGCAGTATTTT. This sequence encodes CASSYSSGVGTDTQYF.

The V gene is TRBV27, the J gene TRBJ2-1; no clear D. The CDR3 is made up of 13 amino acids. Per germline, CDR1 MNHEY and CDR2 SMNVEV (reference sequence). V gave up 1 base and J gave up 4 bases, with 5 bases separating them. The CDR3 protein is CASSLLVYNEQFF. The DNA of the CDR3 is TGTGCCAGCAGTTTATTAGTTTACAATGAGCAGTTCTTC.

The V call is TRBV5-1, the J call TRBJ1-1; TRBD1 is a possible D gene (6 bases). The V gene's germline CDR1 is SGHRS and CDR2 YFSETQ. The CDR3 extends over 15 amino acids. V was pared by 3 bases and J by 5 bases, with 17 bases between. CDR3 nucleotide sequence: TGCGCCAGCAGCTCAGGGGATCAGGGGAGGACTGAAGCTTTCTTT. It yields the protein CASSSGDQGRTEAFF.

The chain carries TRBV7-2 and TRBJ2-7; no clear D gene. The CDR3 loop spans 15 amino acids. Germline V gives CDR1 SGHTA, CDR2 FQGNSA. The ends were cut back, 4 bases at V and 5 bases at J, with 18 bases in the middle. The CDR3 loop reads CASSSWVLRGHEQYF. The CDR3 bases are TGTGCCAGCAGCTCCTGGGTCCTTAGAGGCCACGAGCAGTACTTC.